The rows below give T cell receptor beta chains drawn from one sample of a study of CD4 T cells in relation to SARS-CoV-2 and coronaviruses. For these TCRs, the target antigens are not known. The repertoire was sequenced with immunoSEQ multiplex PCR; TCRdb's copy has only in-frame clones and lacks some. The repertoire has tens of thousands of clones, 75% to 80% of them found once; the top ten carry roughly 14%. Sequencing was done on a sample of CD4+ T cells from PBMCs, cultured in vitro. These TCRs come from a human donor in good health. CDR3s include the opening cysteine and the closing phenylalanine or tryptophan. Fields, in order: D gene, J gene, clone size, V gene, CDR3 DNA, CDR3 protein. D genes are given only for firm matches. Size values are once, few and many counts, or a class for expanded clones, and some rows have none.

>.|TRBJ1-6|few|TRBV2
TGTGCCAGCAGGGGCGATAATTCACCCCTCCACTTT
CASRGDNSPLHF
>.|TRBJ1-2|few|TRBV6-5
TGTGCCAGCAGTTATGGCAGGAATGGCTACACCTTC
CASSYGRNGYTF
>.|TRBJ2-3|.|TRBV19
TGTGCCAGTAGTACAGGCACAGATACGCAGTATTTT
CASSTGTDTQYF
>TRBD1|TRBJ1-1|once|TRBV25-1
TGTGCCAGCAGTGAGTCTGACAGGGATAACACTGAAGCTTTCTTT
CASSESDRDNTEAFF
>TRBD2|TRBJ2-3|.|TRBV11-3
TGTGCCAGCAGCTTAGAAGCGGGAGGAGGGGTTAATACGCAGTATTTT
CASSLEAGGGVNTQYF
>.|TRBJ2-3|.|TRBV21-1
TGTGCCAGCAGCCCCCCTGCCAAAGATACGCAGTATTTT
CASSPPAKDTQYF
>.|TRBJ2-7|few|TRBV5-4
TGTGCCAGCAGCTTGGAGGGCTACGAGCAGTACTTC
CASSLEGYEQYF
>.|TRBJ1-3|few|TRBV9
TGTGCCAGCAGTCCGGGCATTGTCTCTGGAAACACCATATATTTT
CASSPGIVSGNTIYF
>TRBD2|TRBJ2-7|.|TRBV10-3
TGTGCCATCAGTGGACGGCTAGCGGGAGCTTTCGCCTACGAGCAGTACTTC
CAISGRLAGAFAYEQYF
>.|TRBJ1-2|.|TRBV2
TGTGCCAGCCGCGGCAACGGGGAGGGATCTAACTATGGCTACACCTTC
CASRGNGEGSNYGYTF
>TRBD2|TRBJ2-1|.|TRBV28
TGTGCCAGCAGTTTGTATACCGGGACTAGCGTCCTTAGCTCCTACAATGAGCAGTTCTTC
CASSLYTGTSVLSSYNEQFF
>.|TRBJ2-7|.|TRBV7-2
TGTGCCAGCAGGCCCCAGGGCAGCCCAGCCTACGAGCAGTACTTC
CASRPQGSPAYEQYF
>.|TRBJ1-1|.|TRBV5-8
TGTGCCAGCAGCTTTGGGGTGGGAAACACTGAAGCTTTCTTT
CASSFGVGNTEAFF
>TRBD2|TRBJ2-3|once|TRBV5-1
TGCGCCAGCAGCCGGACTAGCGGAAACAAGGCAGATACGCAGTATTTT
CASSRTSGNKADTQYF
>.|TRBJ2-6|.|TRBV5-1
TGCGCCAGCAGCCCCCTTGGGCGCGTCGCTGGGGCCAACGTCCTGACTTTC
CASSPLGRVAGANVLTF
>TRBD2|TRBJ2-1|.|TRBV7-2
TGTGCCAGCAGCACTCAAGCGGGAGTCTACAATGAGCAGTTCTTC
CASSTQAGVYNEQFF
>.|TRBJ2-7|.|TRBV10-3
TGTGCCATCAGCGACAGTCAATCCTACGAGCAGTACTTC
CAISDSQSYEQYF
>.|TRBJ2-7|.|TRBV30
TGTGCCTGGAGTGCAGCCGCCTACGAGCAGTACTTC
CAWSAAAYEQYF
>.|TRBJ2-3|.|TRBV10-3
TGTGCCATCAGTGGTGGGGCTAGGGTAGATACGCAGTATTTT
CAISGGARVDTQYF
>.|TRBJ1-4|.|TRBV18
TGTGCCAGCTCACCACAACGGGACTCCCTTCGGAATGAAAAACTGTTTTTT
CASSPQRDSLRNEKLFF
>.|TRBJ1-1|.|TRBV7-3
TGTGCCAGCAGCTTACAGGGGCTAGCTGAAGCTTTCTTT
CASSLQGLAEAFF
>TRBD1|TRBJ2-1|few|TRBV13
TGTGCCAGCAGCTTAGCCGGCGGACAGGGGGCAATAGGGGAGCAGTTCTTC
CASSLAGGQGAIGEQFF
>.|TRBJ2-3|few|TRBV10-3
TGTGCCATCAGTAAGACTGCCTCGGGCACAGATACGCAGTATTTT
CAISKTASGTDTQYF
>TRBD1|TRBJ2-7|.|TRBV4-2
TGTGCCAGCAGCCCAGGGACAGGGGTCTACGAGCAGTACTTC
CASSPGTGVYEQYF
>.|TRBJ2-1|.|TRBV4-2
TGTGCCAGCAGCCAAGATCTACTAGCTAGCTCCTACAATGAGCAGTTCTTC
CASSQDLLASSYNEQFF
>TRBD2|TRBJ2-3|.|TRBV3-1/TRBV3-2
TGTGCCAGCAGCCAAGTTAGGAGCGGGAGTTGGACAGATACGCAGTATTTT
CASSQVRSGSWTDTQYF